A selection of T cell receptor beta chains follows, all from one sample in a study of cytomegalovirus exposure and HLA in healthy donors. Sequencing used immunoSEQ multiplex PCR; TCRdb keeps in-frame clones, though not all of them. The sample consists of 55,000 to 90,000 clones, around three quarters of them appearing once. Sequenced: PBMCs. These receptors originate from a man aged 50-59 years in good health and CMV-seronegative. CDR3s include the opening cysteine and the closing phenylalanine or tryptophan. The D gene is left open where the match is weak. Not every row has a clone size; where given, it reads once, few, many or a size class.

CDR3 protein,CDR3 DNA,clone size,V gene,D gene,J gene
CASSIDRRDTGELFF,TGTGCCAGTAGTATAGATCGTCGGGACACCGGGGAGCTGTTTTTT,NA,TRBV19,NA,TRBJ2-2
CASSFRGTGELFF,TGCGCCAGCAGCTTTCGAGGCACCGGGGAGCTGTTTTTT,NA,TRBV5-1,NA,TRBJ2-2
CASSLVASDYGYTF,TGTGCCAGCAGCTTAGTGGCCAGCGACTATGGCTACACCTTC,few,TRBV7-2,NA,TRBJ1-2
CSIGGLDQPQHF,TGCAGCATAGGCGGATTGGATCAGCCCCAGCATTTT,few,TRBV29-1,NA,TRBJ1-5
CASSAGQGNSFHF,TGTGCCAGCAGCGCCGGACAGGGGAACTCCTTCCACTTT,few,TRBV5-5,TRBD1,TRBJ1-6
CATRVGENTEAFF,TGTGCCACCCGGGTCGGTGAGAACACTGAAGCTTTCTTT,NA,TRBV10-3,NA,TRBJ1-1
CASSPTDRVYGYTF,TGTGCCAGCTCACCTACGGACAGGGTATATGGCTACACCTTC,NA,TRBV18,TRBD1,TRBJ1-2
CASSERGSSGANVLTF,TGTGCCAGCTCCGAGCGAGGCAGCTCTGGGGCCAACGTCCTGACTTTC,NA,TRBV18,NA,TRBJ2-6
CAWSVKGQAVAKNIQYF,TGTGCCTGGAGTGTCAAAGGACAGGCTGTAGCCAAAAACATTCAGTACTTC,NA,TRBV30,TRBD1,TRBJ2-4
CASSQGLAGPNEQFF,TGCGCCAGCAGCCAAGGACTAGCGGGGCCCAATGAGCAGTTCTTC,NA,TRBV4-1,TRBD2,TRBJ2-1
CASSDRGKGYGYTF,TGTGCCAGCAGTGATCGAGGGAAAGGCTATGGCTACACCTTC,NA,TRBV2,NA,TRBJ1-2
CASSITGRVEKLFF,TGCGCCAGCAGCATTACAGGGCGTGTCGAAAAACTGTTTTTT,NA,TRBV5-1,NA,TRBJ1-4
CASSLGYTGELFF,TGTGCCAGCAGTTTGGGCTACACCGGGGAGCTGTTTTTT,NA,TRBV11-3,NA,TRBJ2-2
CASSQGNTEAFF,TGTGCCAGCTCCCAGGGGAACACTGAAGCTTTCTTT,NA,TRBV6-6,NA,TRBJ1-1
CASSPLIRTVNEKLFF,TGTGCCAGCAGTCCCCTGATCAGGACAGTGAATGAAAAACTGTTTTTT,NA,TRBV27,NA,TRBJ1-4
CASSFLPVSFEQYF,TGTGCCAGCAGTTTCCTCCCGGTGTCCTTCGAGCAGTACTTC,NA,TRBV28,NA,TRBJ2-7
CASSLATGLGTEAFF,TGTGCCAGCAGCTTAGCTACAGGGCTGGGCACTGAAGCTTTCTTT,NA,TRBV7-9,NA,TRBJ1-1
CSVKREGSNEQYF,TGCAGCGTAAAGAGGGAAGGGAGCAACGAGCAGTACTTC,NA,TRBV29-1,NA,TRBJ2-7
CASSPRSGTGSYEQYF,TGTGCCAGCAGCCCCCGATCGGGGACAGGGTCCTACGAGCAGTACTTC,NA,TRBV7-6,TRBD1,TRBJ2-7
CASSPRTGAYNEQFF,TGCGCCAGCAGCCCCCGGACTGGGGCCTACAATGAGCAGTTCTTC,once,TRBV5-1,NA,TRBJ2-1
CAWSVGPTGYSSYEQYF,TGTGCCTGGAGTGTAGGGCCTACAGGGTACAGCTCCTACGAGCAGTACTTC,NA,TRBV30,NA,TRBJ2-7
CASSESLVSWGANYGYTF,TGTGCCAGCAGTGAATCGCTGGTTTCTTGGGGCGCTAACTATGGCTACACCTTC,NA,TRBV2,NA,TRBJ1-2
CASSLGVTSYNEQFF,TGTGCCAGCAGCCTAGGAGTAACCTCCTACAATGAGCAGTTCTTC,NA,TRBV6-5,NA,TRBJ2-1
CASSQDPPGQGYYNEQFF,TGCGCCAGCAGCCAAGACCCTCCGGGACAGGGATACTACAATGAGCAGTTCTTC,once,TRBV4-3,TRBD1,TRBJ2-1
CASSQDTARSEAFF,TGTGCCAGCAGCCAAGATACGGCACGGAGTGAAGCTTTCTTT,NA,TRBV4-2,NA,TRBJ1-1
CASSLTGLVNTGELFF,TGTGCCAGCAGCTTAACCGGACTAGTGAACACCGGGGAGCTGTTTTTT,few,TRBV7-2,TRBD2,TRBJ2-2
CASSEDRRSGEQYF,TGTGCCAGCAGCGAGGACAGAAGGTCGGGTGAGCAGTACTTC,NA,TRBV7-2,NA,TRBJ2-7
CASSLGTGKSGANVLTF,TGTGCCAGCAGCTTAGGGACAGGGAAGTCTGGGGCCAACGTCCTGACTTTC,NA,TRBV11-2,TRBD1,TRBJ2-6
CASRYTSGLGHEQFF,TGCGCCAGCAGGTATACTAGCGGGTTGGGTCATGAGCAGTTCTTC,few,TRBV10-2,TRBD2,TRBJ2-1
CASSGSGAGYNEQFF,TGCGCCAGCAGTGGTAGTGGGGCAGGCTACAATGAGCAGTTCTTC,once,TRBV10-1,NA,TRBJ2-1
CASSTSLAGPHEQYF,TGTGCCAGCAGTACCTCACTAGCGGGGCCCCACGAGCAGTACTTC,NA,TRBV28,TRBD2,TRBJ2-7
CASSKGLAGVGAHEQYF,TGTGCCAGCAGCAAAGGACTAGCGGGAGTGGGGGCCCACGAGCAGTACTTC,NA,TRBV5-4,TRBD2,TRBJ2-7
CASSVGSPNTEAFF,TGTGCCAGCAGCGTCGGGAGCCCGAACACTGAAGCTTTCTTT,NA,TRBV14,NA,TRBJ1-1
CAISGSGYNEQFF,TGTGCCATCAGTGGTAGCGGATACAATGAGCAGTTCTTC,NA,TRBV10-3,NA,TRBJ2-1
CASSLDLQGYTF,TGCGCCAGCAGCTTGGACCTACAGGGCTACACCTTC,NA,TRBV5-1,NA,TRBJ1-2
CASSFVAGNTEAFF,TGTGCCAGCAGCTTTGTTGCAGGGAACACTGAAGCTTTCTTT,NA,TRBV7-9,NA,TRBJ1-1
CASSESIAGEQYF,TGCGCCAGCAGTGAGTCGATTGCCGGCGAGCAGTACTTC,NA,TRBV10-2,NA,TRBJ2-7
CASSQDLRAQYF,TGCGCCAGCAGCCAAGATTTGCGGGCGCAGTATTTT,NA,TRBV4-3,NA,TRBJ2-3
CASSSGQVLATNEKLFF,TGTGCCAGCAGCTCGGGACAGGTCCTTGCAACTAATGAAAAACTGTTTTTT,NA,TRBV5-8,TRBD1,TRBJ1-4
CASFTNRGFGNTIYF,TGTGCCAGCTTCACAAATCGGGGGTTTGGAAACACCATATATTTT,NA,TRBV6-1,NA,TRBJ1-3
CASSPGTSTEQFF,TGTGCTAGCAGCCCTGGGACTTCAACTGAGCAGTTCTTC,NA,TRBV7-7,NA,TRBJ2-1
CASSVAAGAGNTEAFF,TGTGCCAGCAGCGTAGCGGCAGGGGCGGGGAACACTGAAGCTTTCTTT,NA,TRBV9,NA,TRBJ1-1
CASSLNRAFYEQYF,TGTGCCAGCAGCTTAAACAGAGCATTCTACGAGCAGTACTTC,NA,TRBV11-2,NA,TRBJ2-7